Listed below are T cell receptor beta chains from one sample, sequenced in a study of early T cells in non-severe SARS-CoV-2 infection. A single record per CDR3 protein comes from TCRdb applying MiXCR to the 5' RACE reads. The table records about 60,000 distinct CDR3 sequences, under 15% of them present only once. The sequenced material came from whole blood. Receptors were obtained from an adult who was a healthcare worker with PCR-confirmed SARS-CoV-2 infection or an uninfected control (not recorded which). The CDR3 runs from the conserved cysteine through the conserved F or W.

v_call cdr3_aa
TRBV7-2 CASSLEGASGNQPQHF
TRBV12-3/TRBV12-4 CASSLGGQQPQHF
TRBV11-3 CASSLGPHADSGDEQYF
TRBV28 CASSLWGREQYF
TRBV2 CASSESGTGAEQYF
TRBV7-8 CASSLVGGQVGEQYF
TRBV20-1 CSASPYDRASNQPQHF
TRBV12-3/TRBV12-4 CASSPLAGEGNEQFF
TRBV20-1 CSALPQGSPGFGYTF
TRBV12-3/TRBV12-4 CASTPAATGRGYTF
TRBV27 CASSRGTGEQYF
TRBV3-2 CASSIRTNTGELFF
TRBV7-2 CASSLRHGGSDTQYF
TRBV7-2 CASSLGGGTQYF
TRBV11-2 CASSFLAGGPYEQYF
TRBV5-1 CASDHNNEQFF
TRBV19 CATQGTTGGFHEQYF
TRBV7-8 CASSLMTAPNQPQHF
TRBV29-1 CSASGGSYNEQFF
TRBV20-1 CSATDPGRANTEAFF
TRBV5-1 CASSLSLTGVQETQYF
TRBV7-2 CASSLWVAGDNEQFF
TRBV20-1 CSAPRGVGTSNYGYTF
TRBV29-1 CSVDQYTEAFF
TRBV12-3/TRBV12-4 CASSFSANTGELFF
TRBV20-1 CSARVVRMGEKLFF
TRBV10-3 CAMSGTGIYEQYF
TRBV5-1 CASSLGQGLGRTQYF
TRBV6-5 CASRARGREQYF
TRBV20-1 CSARSTESTDTQYF
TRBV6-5 CASRTVAGGGQPQHF
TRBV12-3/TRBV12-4 CASSPWRPLNYGYTF
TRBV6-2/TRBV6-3 CASSLRAYEQYF
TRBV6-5 CASGQGLSGNTIYF
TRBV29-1 CSAFGGVNTEAFF
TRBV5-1 CASSSGASSTDTQYF
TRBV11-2 CASSLAWTGPYNEQFF
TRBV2 CASSEAQGGTEAFF
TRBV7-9 CASRTLGQTPEELFF
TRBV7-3 CASSVTTDTQYF
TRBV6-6 CASRSLAGGYNEQFF
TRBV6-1 CASSPKDRNSPLHF